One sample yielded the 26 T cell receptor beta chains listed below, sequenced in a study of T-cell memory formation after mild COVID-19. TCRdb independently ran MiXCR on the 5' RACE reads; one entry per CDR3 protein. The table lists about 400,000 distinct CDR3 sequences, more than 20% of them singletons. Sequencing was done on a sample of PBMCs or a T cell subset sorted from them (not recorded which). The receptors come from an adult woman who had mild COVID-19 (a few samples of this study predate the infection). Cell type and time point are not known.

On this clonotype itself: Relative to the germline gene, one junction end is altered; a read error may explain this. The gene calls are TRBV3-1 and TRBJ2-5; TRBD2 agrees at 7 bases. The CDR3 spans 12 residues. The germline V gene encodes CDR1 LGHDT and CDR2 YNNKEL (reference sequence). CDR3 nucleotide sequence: TGTGCCAGCAGCCCCCTCGCCGGACTAGTAGGCTTC. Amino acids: CASSPLAGLVGF.

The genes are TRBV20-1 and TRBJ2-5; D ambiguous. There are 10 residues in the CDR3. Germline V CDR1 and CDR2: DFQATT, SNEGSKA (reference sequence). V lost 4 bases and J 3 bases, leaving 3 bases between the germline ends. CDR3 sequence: CSAKEETQYF. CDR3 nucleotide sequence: TGCAGTGCTAAGGAAGAGACCCAGTACTTC.

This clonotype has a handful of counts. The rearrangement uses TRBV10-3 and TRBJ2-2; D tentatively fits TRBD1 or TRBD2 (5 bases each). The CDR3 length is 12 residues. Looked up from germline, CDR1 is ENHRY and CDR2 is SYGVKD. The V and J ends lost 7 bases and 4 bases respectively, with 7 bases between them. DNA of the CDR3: TGTGCCATCAAGGGACCCACCGGGGAGCTGTTTTTT. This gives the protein CAIKGPTGELFF.

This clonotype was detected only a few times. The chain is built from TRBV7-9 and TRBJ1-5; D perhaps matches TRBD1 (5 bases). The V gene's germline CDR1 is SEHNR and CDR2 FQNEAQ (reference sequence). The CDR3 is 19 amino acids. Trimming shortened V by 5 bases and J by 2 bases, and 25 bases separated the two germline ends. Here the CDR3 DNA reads TGTGCCAGCAGCCGATGGCAGGGCATGGACGACGAAGGCAATCAGCCCCAGCATTTT. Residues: CASSRWQGMDDEGNQPQHF. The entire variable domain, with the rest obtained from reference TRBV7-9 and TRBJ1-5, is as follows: DTGVSQNPRHKITKRGQNVTFRCDPISEHNRLYWYRQTLGQGPEFLTYFQNEAQLEKSRLLSDRFSAERPKGSFSTLEIQRTEQGDSAMYLCASSRWQGMDDEGNQPQHFGDGTRLSIL.

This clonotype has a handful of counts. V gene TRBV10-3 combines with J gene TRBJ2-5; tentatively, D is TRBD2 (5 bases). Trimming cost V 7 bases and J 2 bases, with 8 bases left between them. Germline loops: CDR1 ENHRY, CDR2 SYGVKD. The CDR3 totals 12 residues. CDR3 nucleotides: TGTGCCATCAAGGGAGAGCAAGAGACCCAGTACTTC. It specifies CAIKGEQETQYF.

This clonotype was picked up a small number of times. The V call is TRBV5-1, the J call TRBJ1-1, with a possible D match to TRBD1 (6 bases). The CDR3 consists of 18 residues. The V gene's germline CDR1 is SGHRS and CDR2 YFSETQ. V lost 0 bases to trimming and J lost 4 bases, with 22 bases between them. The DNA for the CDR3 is TGCGCCAGCAGCTTGGATTGGGTCAGCATGGGAGGGGGCACTGAAGCTTTCTTT. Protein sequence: CASSLDWVSMGGGTEAFF.

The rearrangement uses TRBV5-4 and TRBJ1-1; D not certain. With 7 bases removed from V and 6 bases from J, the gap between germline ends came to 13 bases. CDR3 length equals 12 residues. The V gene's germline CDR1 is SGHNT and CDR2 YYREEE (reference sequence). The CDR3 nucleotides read TGTGCCAGCGGAAATCAGAAACCTGAAGCTTTCTTT. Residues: CASGNQKPEAFF. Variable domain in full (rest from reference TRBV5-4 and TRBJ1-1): ETGVTQSPTHLIKTRGQQVTLRCSSQSGHNTVSWYQQALGQGPQFIFQYYREEENGRGNFPPRFSGLQFPNYSSELNVNALELDDSALYLCASGNQKPEAFFGQGTRLTVV.

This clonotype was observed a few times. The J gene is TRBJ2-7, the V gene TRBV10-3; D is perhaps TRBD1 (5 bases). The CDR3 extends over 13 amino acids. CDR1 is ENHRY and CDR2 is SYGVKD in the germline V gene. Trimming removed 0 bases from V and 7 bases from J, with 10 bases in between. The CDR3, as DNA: TGTGCCATCAGTGAGTCGGGGCGTCGGGAGCAGTACTTC. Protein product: CAISESGRREQYF.

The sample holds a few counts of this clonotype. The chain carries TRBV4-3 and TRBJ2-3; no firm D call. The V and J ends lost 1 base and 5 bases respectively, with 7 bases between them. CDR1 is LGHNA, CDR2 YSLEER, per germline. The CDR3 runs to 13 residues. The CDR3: CASSQAPRDTQYF. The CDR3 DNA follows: TGCGCCAGCAGCCAAGCTCCAAGAGATACGCAGTATTTT.

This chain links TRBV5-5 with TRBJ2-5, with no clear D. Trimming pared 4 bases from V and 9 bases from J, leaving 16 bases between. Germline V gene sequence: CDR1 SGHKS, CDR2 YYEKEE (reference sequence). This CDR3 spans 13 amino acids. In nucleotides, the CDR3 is TGTGCCAGCAGCCCCGGGCCCGAGTCTGCCCAGTACTTC. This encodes CASSPGPESAQYF.

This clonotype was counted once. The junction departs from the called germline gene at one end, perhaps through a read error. CDR3 DNA: TGTACCAGCAGTTTCCGGGACAGAGAAGCTTTCTTT. It is translated as CTSSFRDREAFF. The chain is built from TRBV6-5 and TRBJ1-1, with 7 bases matching TRBD1. Germline-derived CDR1 and CDR2 are MNHEY and SVGAGI. The length of the CDR3 is 12 residues.

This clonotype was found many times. The CDR3 region is CASSVSGETQYF. The DNA of the CDR3 is TGTGCCAGCAGCGTATCGGGAGAGACCCAGTACTTC. The chain links TRBV9 to TRBJ2-5; no reliable D call. CDR3 length: 12 residues. Germline V gene lookup returns CDR1 SGDLS and CDR2 YYNGEE. Trimming shortened V by 1 base and J by 4 bases, and 5 bases separated the two germline ends.

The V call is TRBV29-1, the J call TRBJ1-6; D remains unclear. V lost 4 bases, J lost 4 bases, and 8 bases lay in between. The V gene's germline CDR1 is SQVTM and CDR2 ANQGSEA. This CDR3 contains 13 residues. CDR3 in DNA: TGCAGCGTTGGTCGAGTATATAATTCACCCCTCCACTTT. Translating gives CSVGRVYNSPLHF. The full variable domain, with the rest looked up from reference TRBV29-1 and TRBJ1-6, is SAVISQKPSRDICQRGTSLTIQCQVDSQVTMMFWYRQQPGQSLTLIATANQGSEATYESGFVIDKFPISRPNLTFSTLTVSNMSPEDSSIYLCSVGRVYNSPLHFGNGTRLTVT.

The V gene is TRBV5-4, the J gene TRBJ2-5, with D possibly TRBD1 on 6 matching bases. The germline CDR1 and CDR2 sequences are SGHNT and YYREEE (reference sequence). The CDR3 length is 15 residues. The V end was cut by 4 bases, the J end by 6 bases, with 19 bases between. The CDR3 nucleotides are TGTGCCAGCAGCGAGAGGATTGAGGGGGTGAAGACCCAGTACTTC. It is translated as CASSERIEGVKTQYF.

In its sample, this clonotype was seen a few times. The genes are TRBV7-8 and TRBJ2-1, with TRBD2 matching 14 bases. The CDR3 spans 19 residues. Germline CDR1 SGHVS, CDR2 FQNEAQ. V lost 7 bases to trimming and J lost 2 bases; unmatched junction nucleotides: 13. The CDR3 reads CASITSGLAGGSTYNEQFF. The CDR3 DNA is TGTGCCAGCATCACATCTGGACTAGCGGGAGGTTCAACCTACAATGAGCAGTTCTTC.

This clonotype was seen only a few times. The CDR3 is CASSKRRQGREKLFF. CDR3 nucleotide sequence: TGTGCCAGCAGCAAACGAAGGCAGGGAAGGGAAAAACTGTTTTTT. The chain couples TRBV21-1 to TRBJ1-4; TRBD1 reflects the table's D call only, with no check against the DNA. TRBV21-1 is assigned pseudogene status. The CDR3 has 15 amino acids.

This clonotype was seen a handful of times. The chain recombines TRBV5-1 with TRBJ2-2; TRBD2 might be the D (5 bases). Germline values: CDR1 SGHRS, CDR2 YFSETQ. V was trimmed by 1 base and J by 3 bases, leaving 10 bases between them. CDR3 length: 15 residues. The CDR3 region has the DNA TGCGCCAGCAGCTTGTGGAGGCAGGACACCGGGGAGCTGTTTTTT. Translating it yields CASSLWRQDTGELFF.

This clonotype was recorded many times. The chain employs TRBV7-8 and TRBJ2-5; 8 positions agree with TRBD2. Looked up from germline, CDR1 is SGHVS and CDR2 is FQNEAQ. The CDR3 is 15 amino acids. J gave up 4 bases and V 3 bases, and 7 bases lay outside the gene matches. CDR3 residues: CASSLSGGIAETQYF. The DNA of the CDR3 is TGTGCCAGCAGCTTGAGCGGGGGTATCGCAGAGACCCAGTACTTC.

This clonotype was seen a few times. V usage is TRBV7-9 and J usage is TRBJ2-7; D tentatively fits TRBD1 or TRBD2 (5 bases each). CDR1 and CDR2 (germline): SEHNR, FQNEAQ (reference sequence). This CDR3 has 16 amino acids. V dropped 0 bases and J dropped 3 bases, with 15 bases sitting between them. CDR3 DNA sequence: TGTGCCAGCAGCTTAGCCCCCACGGGACCGAACTACGAGCAGTACTTC. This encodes CASSLAPTGPNYEQYF.

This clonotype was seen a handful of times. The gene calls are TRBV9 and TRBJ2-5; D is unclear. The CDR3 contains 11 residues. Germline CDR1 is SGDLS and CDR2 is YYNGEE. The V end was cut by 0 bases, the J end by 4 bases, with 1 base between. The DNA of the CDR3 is TGTGCCAGCAGCGTAGCAGAGACCCAGTACTTC. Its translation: CASSVAETQYF.

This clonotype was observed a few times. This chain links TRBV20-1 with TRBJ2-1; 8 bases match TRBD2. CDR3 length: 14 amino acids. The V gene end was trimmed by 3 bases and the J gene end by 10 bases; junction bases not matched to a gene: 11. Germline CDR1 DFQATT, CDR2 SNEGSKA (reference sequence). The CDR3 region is CSARALAGRGEQFF. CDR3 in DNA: TGCAGTGCTAGGGCCCTAGCGGGCCGTGGAGAGCAGTTCTTC.

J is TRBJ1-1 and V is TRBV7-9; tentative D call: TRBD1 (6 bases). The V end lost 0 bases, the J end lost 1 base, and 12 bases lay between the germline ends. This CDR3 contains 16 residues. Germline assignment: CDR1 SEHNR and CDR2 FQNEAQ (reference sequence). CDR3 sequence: CASSLAPGDSNTEAFF. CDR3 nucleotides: TGTGCCAGCAGCTTAGCTCCAGGGGACTCGAACACTGAAGCTTTCTTT.

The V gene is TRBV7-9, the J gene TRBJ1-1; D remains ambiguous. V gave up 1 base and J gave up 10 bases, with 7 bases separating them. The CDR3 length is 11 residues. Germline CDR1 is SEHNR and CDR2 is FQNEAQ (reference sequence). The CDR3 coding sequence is TGTGCCAGCAGCTTAGGCCTAGGAGCTTTCTTT. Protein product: CASSLGLGAFF.

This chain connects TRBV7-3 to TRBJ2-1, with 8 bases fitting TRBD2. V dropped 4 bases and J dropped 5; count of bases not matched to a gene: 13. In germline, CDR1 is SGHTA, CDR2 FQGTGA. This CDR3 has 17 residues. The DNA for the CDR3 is TGTGCCAGCAGCTCGCCCCCCGGCAGCGGGGGACACAATGAGCAGTTCTTC. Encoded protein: CASSSPPGSGGHNEQFF.

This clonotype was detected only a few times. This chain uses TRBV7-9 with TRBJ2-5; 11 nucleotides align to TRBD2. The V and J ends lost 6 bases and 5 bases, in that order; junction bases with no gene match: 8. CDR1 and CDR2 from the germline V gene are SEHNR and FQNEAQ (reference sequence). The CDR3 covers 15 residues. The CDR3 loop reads CASSLLAGAFETQYF. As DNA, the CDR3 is TGTGCCAGCAGTCTACTAGCGGGAGCTTTTGAGACCCAGTACTTC.

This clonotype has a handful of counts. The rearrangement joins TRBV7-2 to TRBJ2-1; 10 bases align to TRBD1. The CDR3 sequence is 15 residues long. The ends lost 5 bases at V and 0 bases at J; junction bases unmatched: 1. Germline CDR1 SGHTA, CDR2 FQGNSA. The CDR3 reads CASSRTGGSYNEQFF. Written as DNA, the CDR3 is TGTGCCAGCAGCAGGACAGGGGGCTCCTACAATGAGCAGTTCTTC.